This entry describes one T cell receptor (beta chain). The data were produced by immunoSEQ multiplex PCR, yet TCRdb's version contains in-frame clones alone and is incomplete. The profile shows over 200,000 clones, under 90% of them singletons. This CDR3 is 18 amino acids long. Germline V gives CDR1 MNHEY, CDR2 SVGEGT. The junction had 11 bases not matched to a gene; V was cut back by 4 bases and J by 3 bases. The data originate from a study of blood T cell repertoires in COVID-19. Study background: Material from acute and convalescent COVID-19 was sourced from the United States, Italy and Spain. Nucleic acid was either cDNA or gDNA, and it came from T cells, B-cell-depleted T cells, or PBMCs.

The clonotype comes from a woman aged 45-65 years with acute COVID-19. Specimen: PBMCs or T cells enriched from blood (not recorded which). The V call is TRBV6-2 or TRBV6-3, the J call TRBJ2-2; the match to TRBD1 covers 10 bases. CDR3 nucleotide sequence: TGTGCCAGCAGTTTTGGACAGGGGGATGGCCTGGACACCGGGGAGCTGTTTTTT. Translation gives CASSFGQGDGLDTGELFF.